The 14 T cell receptor beta chains in this list originate from one sample, sequenced in a study of blood T cell repertoires in COVID-19. Produced via immunoSEQ multiplex PCR; TCRdb's table is partial and in-frame only. The data hold roughly 200,000 clones, with just under 85% observed a single time. Material for sequencing was peripheral blood. The receptors here all came from a woman aged 70-85 years with active or convalescent COVID-19.

The rearrangement uses TRBV18 and TRBJ1-6; the match to TRBD1 covers 9 bases. The junction had 24 bases not matched to a gene; V was cut back by 2 bases and J by 10 bases. The CDR3 runs 21 residues. CDR1 is KGHSH, CDR2 LQKENI, per germline. The CDR3 DNA reads as TGTGCCAGCTCACCATTAGGATCCGGGGGACTAACCGGGACAGGGTACTCACCCCTCCACTTT. This gives the protein CASSPLGSGGLTGTGYSPLHF.

This clone was recorded at least ten times. The genes are TRBV7-3 and TRBJ2-1; 8 bases line up with TRBD2. V shed 3 bases, J shed 1 base, and the junction held 8 bases outside the gene matches. The CDR3 spans 17 residues. Germline CDR1 reads SGHTA; CDR2 reads FQGTGA. The CDR3: CASSLTSGSASYNEQFF. In DNA, the CDR3 is TGTGCCAGCAGCTTGACCAGCGGGAGTGCGTCCTACAATGAGCAGTTCTTC.

V gene TRBV29-1 combines with J gene TRBJ2-5, with D tentatively TRBD2 (5 bases). Germline assignment: CDR1 SQVTM and CDR2 ANQGSEA. The CDR3 has 10 amino acids. With 4 bases removed from V and 5 bases from J, the gap between germline ends came to 5 bases. The CDR3 sequence is CSVGRETQYF. The DNA of the CDR3 is TGCAGCGTTGGGAGGGAGACCCAGTACTTC.

The chain employs TRBV5-4 and TRBJ2-5, with a possible D match to TRBD2 (6 bases). Germline lookup yields CDR1 SGHNT and CDR2 YYREEE (reference sequence). V dropped 0 bases and J dropped 7 bases, with 19 bases sitting between them. This CDR3 is 16 amino acids long. CDR3 loop: CASSLGVAAMYGTQYF. The DNA of the CDR3 is TGTGCCAGCAGCTTGGGGGTAGCGGCTATGTACGGGACCCAGTACTTC.

The rearrangement joins TRBV28 to TRBJ2-2, with 7 nucleotides matching TRBD2. After removal of 4 bases from V and 9 bases from J, the junction contained 5 bases not matched to a gene. The CDR3 has 13 residues. The germline gives CDR1 MDHEN, CDR2 SYDVKM. DNA for the CDR3: TGTGCCAGCAGTTATTGGGAGGGCAGGGAGCTGTTTTTT. This gives the protein CASSYWEGRELFF.

This chain links TRBV25-1 with TRBJ2-2; possibly TRBD1 for D (6 bases). Germline CDR1 reads MGHDK; CDR2 reads SYGVNS. With 2 bases removed from V and 4 bases from J, the gap between germline ends came to 11 bases. The CDR3 totals 15 residues. As DNA, the CDR3 is TGTGCCAGCAGTGAACCGGGACAACCCACCGGGGAGCTGTTTTTT. This translates into CASSEPGQPTGELFF.

This clone was detected only once. The chain uses TRBV18 and TRBJ1-1, with D tentatively TRBD1 (6 bases). Germline V CDR1 and CDR2: KGHSH, LQKENI. CDR3 size: 13 residues. Trimming stripped 3 bases from V and 10 bases from J, with 15 bases between. This CDR3 is CASSPQGFEVAFF. In DNA, the CDR3 is TGTGCCAGCTCACCCCAGGGGTTCGAGGTAGCTTTCTTT.

J is TRBJ1-1 and V is TRBV24-1; D is undetermined. CDR1 is KGHDR and CDR2 is SFDVKD in the germline V gene. V dropped 3 bases and J dropped 1 base, with 8 bases sitting between them. The CDR3 has 14 residues. CDR3 loop: CATSDQTANTEAFF. The CDR3 DNA follows: TGTGCCACCAGTGATCAAACAGCGAACACTGAAGCTTTCTTT.

V gene TRBV24-1 combines with J gene TRBJ2-2; 8 bases agree with TRBD2. Germline-derived CDR1 and CDR2 are KGHDR and SFDVKD. The CDR3 runs to 16 residues. Trimming at V came to 5 bases and at J to 6 bases, leaving 10 bases not matched to a gene. Written as DNA, the CDR3 is TGTGCCACCAGTGGCAGACAGAGCGGGAGCGCCGGGGAGCTGTTTTTT. This encodes CATSGRQSGSAGELFF.

CDR3 region: CASSRLGGYNEQFF. The CDR3 DNA follows: TGTGCCAGTAGTCGACTAGGTGGGTACAATGAGCAGTTCTTC. V is TRBV19 and J is TRBJ2-1; maybe TRBD2 (6 bases). V lost 5 bases and J lost 4, with 12 bases in between. This CDR3 contains 14 residues. Germline lookup yields CDR1 LNHDA and CDR2 SQIVND (reference sequence).

The genes are TRBV29-1 and TRBJ2-1, with a possible D match to TRBD2 (5 bases). The CDR3 is 13 amino acids. Germline loops: CDR1 SQVTM, CDR2 ANQGSEA. Trimming cost V 5 bases and J 2 bases, with 10 bases left between them. CDR3 residues: CSVRETPYNEQFF. The CDR3 nucleotides are TGCAGCGTTCGGGAAACGCCCTACAATGAGCAGTTCTTC.

This clone was detected a few times. Here the CDR3 DNA reads TGCGCCAGCAGCTTGGCCGCGGGCACAGATACGCAGTATTTT. Its protein product is CASSLAAGTDTQYF. The chain joins TRBV5-1 to TRBJ2-3; D is ambiguous. The ends were cut back, 0 bases at V and 1 base at J, with 6 bases in the middle. Germline CDR1 reads SGHRS; CDR2 reads YFSETQ. CDR3 length equals 14 residues.

This clone appeared a few times. This chain connects TRBV10-2 to TRBJ2-7; 9 bases are a match to TRBD1. The CDR3 covers 15 residues. CDR1 and CDR2 (germline): WSHSY, SAAADI. V gave up 4 bases and J gave up 1 base; unmatched junction bases: 5. CDR3 in DNA: TGCGCCAGCAGTGGAAGGACAGGGGTATCCTACGAGCAGTACTTC. This encodes CASSGRTGVSYEQYF.

This clone was recorded only once. For the CDR3, the DNA is TGTGCCAGCAGCGGGAGTCCGGGCACAGATACGCAGTATTTT. Protein: CASSGSPGTDTQYF. The V and J genes are TRBV11-2 and TRBJ2-3; possibly TRBD2 for D (5 bases). The CDR3 has 14 residues. V was pared by 5 bases and J by 1 base, with 10 bases between. The germline V gene has CDR1 SGHAT and CDR2 FQNNGV.